The 28 T cell receptor beta chains given below trace back to one sample, sequenced in a study of cytomegalovirus exposure and HLA in healthy donors. The primer mix had 60 Vbeta and 13 Jbeta primers. Assay used: immunoSEQ multiplex PCR; TCRdb lists only in-frame clones, some missing. There are some 110,000 clones in the sample; roughly 72% occur only once, and about 5.4% lies in the top ten. Sequenced sample: PBMCs. The receptors here all came from a woman in her late teens or twenties in good health and CMV-seropositive.

V is TRBV5-1 and J is TRBJ2-3, with 14 bases lining up with TRBD2. The V and J ends lost 3 bases and 2 bases, in that order; junction bases with no gene match: 5. CDR3 size: 17 residues. CDR1 and CDR2 (germline): SGHRS, YFSETQ. This CDR3 is CASSSGLAGGLTDTQYF. The CDR3 DNA reads as TGCGCCAGCAGCTCCGGACTAGCGGGAGGCCTCACAGATACGCAGTATTTT. Supplemented by reference TRBV5-1 and TRBJ2-3, the full variable domain reads KAGVTQTPRYLIKTRGQQVTLSCSPISGHRSVSWYQQTPGQGLQFLFEYFSETQRNKGNFPGRFSGRQFSNSRSEMNVSTLELGDSALYLCASSSGLAGGLTDTQYFGPGTRLTVL.

In this sample, this clone turned up a few times. The chain combines TRBV6-6 with TRBJ1-1; D is unresolved. Trimming shortened V by 6 bases and J by 9 bases, and 11 bases separated the two germline ends. The CDR3 is made up of 11 amino acids. From germline, CDR1 is MNHNY and CDR2 SVGAGI (reference sequence). CDR3 loop: CASSQSIQAFF. The CDR3 DNA follows: TGTGCCAGCAGCCAATCTATTCAAGCTTTCTTT.

The chain recombines TRBV29-1 with TRBJ2-7; possible D gene TRBD2, 5 bases. The CDR3 covers 13 residues. V was trimmed by 0 bases and J by 4 bases, leaving 10 bases between them. CDR1 SQVTM and CDR2 ANQGSEA come from the germline V gene. The CDR3 nucleotides are TGCAGCGTTGAAGATTTCCGGGGATACGAGCAGTACTTC. Residues: CSVEDFRGYEQYF.

This clone was observed a few times. The genes are TRBV2 and TRBJ1-5; TRBD1 is a possible D gene (6 bases). The CDR3 spans 12 residues. CDR1 is SNHLY and CDR2 is FYNNEI in the germline V gene. Trimming removed 6 bases at V and 5 bases at J, with 8 bases between. CDR3 loop: CASRAGDQPQHF. Written as DNA, the CDR3 is TGTGCCAGCAGGGCAGGGGATCAGCCCCAGCATTTT.

The rearrangement joins TRBV19 to TRBJ2-3, with 9 bases lining up with TRBD1. The CDR3 extends over 16 amino acids. CDR1 and CDR2 (germline): LNHDA, SQIVND (reference sequence). Trimming took 2 bases from V and 0 from J; bases not matched to a gene: 3. The CDR3 region has the DNA TGTGCCAGTAGTATATTTGGACAGGGGAGCACAGATACGCAGTATTTT. Protein sequence: CASSIFGQGSTDTQYF.

This chain uses TRBV7-8 with TRBJ1-2; 8 bases fit TRBD1. CDR1 is SGHVS and CDR2 is FQNEAQ in the germline V gene. Germline trimming cut 1 base from V and 7 bases from J; bases unmatched to any gene: 5. This CDR3 region has 14 residues. The CDR3 nucleotides are TGTGCCAGCAGCTTAGGAGACAGGGGTGGTGGCTACACCTTC. Translating gives CASSLGDRGGGYTF.

The rearrangement uses TRBV6-1 and TRBJ2-7; 7 nucleotides line up with TRBD1. Germline V gene sequence: CDR1 MNHNS, CDR2 SASEGT. This CDR3 spans 16 amino acids. Trimming cost V 4 bases and J 0 bases; bases outside gene matches: 9. CDR3 bases: TGTGCCAGCAGTGCGGGGCAGGGGGATAGCTCCTACGAGCAGTACTTC. Translating it yields CASSAGQGDSSYEQYF.

The chain is built from TRBV6-1 and TRBJ1-1; maybe TRBD1 (6 bases). This CDR3 has 16 amino acids. Trimming removed 0 bases at V and 1 base at J, with 12 bases between. CDR1 is MNHNS and CDR2 is SASEGT in the germline V gene. For the CDR3, the DNA is TGTGCCAGCAGTGAAGCGGGAAACAGGGCGAACACTGAAGCTTTCTTT. It specifies CASSEAGNRANTEAFF.

This clone was counted only a few times. The V and J genes are TRBV19 and TRBJ2-7, with a weak D call TRBD1 (6 bases). Germline-derived CDR1 and CDR2 are LNHDA and SQIVND (reference sequence). This CDR3 is 17 amino acids long. The V end was cut by 0 bases, the J end by 0 bases, with 15 bases between. The CDR3, as DNA: TGTGCCAGTAGTATAGAGCTTACAGGGCTCCGCTCCTACGAGCAGTACTTC. Its protein product is CASSIELTGLRSYEQYF. The entire variable domain, with the rest obtained from reference TRBV19 and TRBJ2-7, is as follows: DGGITQSPKYLFRKEGQNVTLSCEQNLNHDAMYWYRQDPGQGLRLIYYSQIVNDFQKGDIAEGYSVSREKKESFPLTVTSAQKNPTAFYLCASSIELTGLRSYEQYFGPGTRLTVT.

The rearrangement joins TRBV12-2 to TRBJ2-7; TRBD1, as called in the table, went unchecked against the DNA. TRBV12-2 is deemed a pseudogene. CDR3 size: 17 residues. As DNA, the CDR3 is TGTGCAAGTCGCTTAGCTAGGGACAGGGCGAACTCCTACGAGCAGTACTTC. Its protein product is CASRLARDRANSYEQYF.

V and J are TRBV5-6 and TRBJ2-7; D possibly corresponds to TRBD2 (6 bases). This CDR3 spans 16 amino acids. The V end lost 4 bases, the J end lost 0 bases, and 17 bases lay between the germline ends. Germline loops: CDR1 SGHDT, CDR2 YYEEEE. This CDR3 is CASSPAWTTDSYEQYF. In nucleotides, the CDR3 is TGTGCCAGCAGCCCCGCTTGGACTACCGACTCCTACGAGCAGTACTTC.

This clone was counted only a few times. J is TRBJ2-7 and V is TRBV5-1, with D possibly TRBD2 on 6 matching bases. Germline V gene sequence: CDR1 SGHRS, CDR2 YFSETQ. Trimming removed 3 bases at V and 5 bases at J, with 12 bases between. The CDR3 totals 13 residues. In DNA, the CDR3 is TGCGCCAGCAGCTGGCGAGGAGGGAACGAGCAGTACTTC. Its protein is CASSWRGGNEQYF.

The chain couples TRBV5-6 to TRBJ2-7, with 7 bases aligning to TRBD2. After removal of 2 bases from V and 2 bases from J, the junction contained 4 bases not matched to a gene. The CDR3 has 14 residues. Germline V lookup: CDR1 SGHDT, CDR2 YYEEEE. The CDR3 loop is CASSFRDYPYEQYF. CDR3 bases: TGTGCCAGCAGCTTCCGGGACTACCCCTACGAGCAGTACTTC.

This chain connects TRBV9 to TRBJ1-2; possibly TRBD1 for D (6 bases). This CDR3 comprises 13 residues. Trimming stripped 2 bases from V and 5 bases from J, with 10 bases between. Germline CDR1 is SGDLS and CDR2 is YYNGEE. CDR3 sequence (DNA): TGTGCCAGCAGCGTGGACAGTTTTTATGGCTACACCTTC. This codes for CASSVDSFYGYTF.

This chain connects TRBV6-6 to TRBJ2-6; D unresolved. Germline V gene sequence: CDR1 MNHNY, CDR2 SVGAGI (reference sequence). The CDR3 extends over 15 amino acids. V was trimmed by 2 bases and J by 3 bases, leaving 8 bases between them. CDR3 sequence reads: CASSYKQVGANVLTF. CDR3 bases: TGTGCCAGCAGTTACAAGCAGGTTGGGGCCAACGTCCTGACTTTC.

The genes are TRBV18 and TRBJ2-5; 12 positions agree with TRBD2. J gave up 4 bases and V 5 bases, and 5 bases lay outside the gene matches. CDR3 length equals 15 residues. The germline CDR1 and CDR2 sequences are KGHSH and LQKENI. CDR3 coding DNA: TGTGCCAGCTCAAACAGACTAGCGGGAGTAGAGACCCAGTACTTC. As protein: CASSNRLAGVETQYF.

This clone appeared a few times. This rearrangement joins TRBV6-1 to TRBJ2-1; maybe TRBD2 (7 bases). Trimming shortened V by 2 bases and J by 6 bases, and 17 bases separated the two germline ends. Germline lookup yields CDR1 MNHNS and CDR2 SASEGT. This CDR3 is 16 amino acids long. The CDR3 loop reads CASSESSGRGFNEQFF. The CDR3 region has the DNA TGTGCCAGCAGTGAATCCAGTGGGAGGGGGTTCAATGAGCAGTTCTTC.

The J gene is TRBJ1-4, the V gene TRBV27; 7 nucleotides match TRBD1. Per germline, CDR1 MNHEY and CDR2 SMNVEV (reference sequence). The CDR3 consists of 16 residues. V lost 5 bases and J lost 6; bases outside the gene matches: 12. The CDR3 DNA is TGTGCCAGCAGTCCGCGGGGTAGGGGGCGATATGAAAAACTGTTTTTT. Its protein product is CASSPRGRGRYEKLFF.

This rearrangement joins TRBV5-4 to TRBJ2-1; perhaps TRBD2 as D (6 bases). CDR1 is SGHNT, CDR2 YYREEE, per germline (reference sequence). V was cut by 1 base and J by 6 bases, with 11 bases left in between. The CDR3 consists of 14 residues. CDR3 sequence (DNA): TGTGCCAGCAGCTTGTCGGGGACTCCCAATGAGCAGTTCTTC. Protein product: CASSLSGTPNEQFF.

The sample holds a few counts of this clone. The chain carries TRBV11-2 and TRBJ1-1; 7 bases agree with TRBD1. The CDR3 totals 13 residues. The J segment lost 6 bases and the V segment lost 5 bases, leaving 6 bases of the junction unmatched. Germline lookup yields CDR1 SGHAT and CDR2 FQNNGV. In DNA, the CDR3 is TGTGCCAGCAGCCTATACAGGGGCGCTGAAGCTTTCTTT. Its translation: CASSLYRGAEAFF.

The rearrangement links TRBV11-2 to TRBJ2-2; 8 bases match TRBD2. Germline V gives CDR1 SGHAT, CDR2 FQNNGV. The J segment lost 2 bases and the V segment lost 1 base, leaving 9 bases of the junction unmatched. This CDR3 spans 18 amino acids. The CDR3 sequence: CASSLVTSGYTNTGELFF. In DNA form, the CDR3 reads TGTGCCAGCAGCTTAGTCACTAGCGGATACACTAACACCGGGGAGCTGTTTTTT.

The J gene is TRBJ2-3, the V gene TRBV28, with TRBD1 identical over 7 bases. V was clipped by 5 bases and J by 3 bases; unmatched bases: 14. CDR1 is MDHEN and CDR2 is SYDVKM in the germline V gene. CDR3 length: 17 residues. CDR3 DNA: TGTGCCAGCAGTGGGACAGCTATCACCGAACCTACAGATACGCAGTATTTT. It yields the protein CASSGTAITEPTDTQYF.

This chain uses TRBV15 with TRBJ1-1; D is undetermined. The CDR3 runs to 13 residues. Deletions cut 0 bases from V and 3 bases from J, with 5 bases between. The germline CDR1 and CDR2 sequences are LNHNV and YYDKDF (reference sequence). CDR3 protein: CATSRDAYTEAFF. CDR3 in DNA: TGTGCCACCAGCAGAGATGCGTACACTGAAGCTTTCTTT.

The chain joins TRBV15 to TRBJ1-2, with D maybe TRBD1 (5 bases). Germline CDR1 and CDR2: LNHNV and YYDKDF (reference sequence). The CDR3 length is 17 residues. The V and J ends lost 1 base and 1 base respectively, with 16 bases between them. DNA of the CDR3: TGTGCCACCAGCAGAGGACTGGGGCAGAGCGATAACTATGGCTACACCTTC. It translates to CATSRGLGQSDNYGYTF. The full variable domain, with the rest looked up from reference TRBV15 and TRBJ1-2, is DAMVIQNPRYQVTQFGKPVTLSCSQTLNHNVMYWYQQKSSQAPKLLFHYYDKDFNNEADTPDNFQSRRPNTSFCFLDIRSPGLGDTAMYLCATSRGLGQSDNYGYTFGSGTRLTVV.

The chain couples TRBV4-2 to TRBJ2-5; tentative D call: TRBD1 (6 bases). CDR1 and CDR2 (germline): LGHNA, YNFKEQ. Trimming left V 1 base short and J 5 bases short, with 26 bases between. The CDR3 is made up of 19 amino acids. CDR3 coding DNA: TGTGCCAGCAGCCAAGCTGGGGCAGCGATACGGGACAAGGTGGAGACCCAGTACTTC. Translated, it gives CASSQAGAAIRDKVETQYF.

The chain uses TRBV30 and TRBJ2-5, with a tentative D call TRBD1 (6 bases). Between the trimmed V and J ends, which lost 0 bases and 1 base, there was a span of 15 bases. This CDR3 is built from 16 residues. Germline CDR1 is GTSNPN and CDR2 is SVGIG (reference sequence). CDR3: CAWSVFGQGLQETQYF. CDR3 sequence (DNA): TGTGCCTGGAGTGTATTTGGCCAGGGGCTCCAAGAGACCCAGTACTTC.

This sequence joins TRBV5-1 and TRBJ1-2; maybe TRBD1 (5 bases). The CDR3 loop spans 15 amino acids. Trimming took 0 bases from V and 0 from J, leaving 9 bases between them. Germline CDR1 and CDR2: SGHRS and YFSETQ. The CDR3 here is CASSLATGANYGYTF. CDR3 DNA sequence: TGCGCCAGCAGCTTGGCCACAGGAGCTAACTATGGCTACACCTTC.

This sequence joins TRBV4-1 and TRBJ2-2, with 14 bases aligning to TRBD2. V was pared by 5 bases and J by 7 bases, with 15 bases of the junction left unmatched. From germline, CDR1 is MGHRA and CDR2 YSYEKL. CDR3 size: 19 residues. The CDR3 is CASSLLPGTSGGAVGELFF. The CDR3 bases are TGCGCCAGCAGCTTGCTTCCGGGGACTAGCGGGGGCGCTGTCGGGGAGCTGTTTTTT.